The rows below give T cell receptor beta chains drawn from one sample of a study of blood T cell repertoires in COVID-19. TCRdb keeps only in-frame clones here, not all; method: immunoSEQ multiplex PCR. The table has tens of thousands of clones, roughly 89% seen once. The sample taken for sequencing was peripheral blood. Receptors originate from a woman between 55 and 75 years old with COVID-19, enrolled during active disease. The conserved cysteine and the conserved F or W are not part of the CDR3 here. Each record gives: V gene, CDR3 protein.

TRBV19	ASDRGYGNQPQH
TRBV29-1	SVTQVQETQY
TRBV10-3	AISRDFNTGELF
TRBV21-1	ASSKVPGCRETQY
TRBV2	ASSLLSGELF
TRBV7-2	ASSPGTSENYEQY
TRBV2	ASKVTGNTEAF
TRBV10-1	ATPARITVQGRRSYEQY
TRBV4-3	ASSQVTGTGELF
TRBV5-4	ASSPFYRDNSPLH
TRBV4-3	ASSQDRGPSYEQY
TRBV3-1/TRBV3-2	ASSQGTTGRKGYT
TRBV12-3/TRBV12-4	ASSFWHGYT
TRBV12-3/TRBV12-4	ASSLGRDYEQY
TRBV28	ASSLRQGAAEAF
TRBV4-1	ASSQGGGGGEQF
TRBV9	ASSPRGTGTEAF
TRBV2	ASSVNGLGTEAF
TRBV2	ASSEQGATNEKLF
TRBV10-3	AISEGLAGDRNEQF
TRBV13	ASSIGLAGVIYEQY
TRBV6-2/TRBV6-3	ASSYGTRNTEAF
TRBV3-1/TRBV3-2	ASSQDGGPT
TRBV30	AWSVLEKLF
TRBV5-4	ASSLTGLSYNEQF
TRBV19	ASSIRTGKNQPQH
TRBV7-2	ASSAQTGEVTEAF
TRBV15	ATSRLRWDSGTDTQY
TRBV27	ASSLRGREQY
TRBV5-5	ASSLGGANNEQF
TRBV6-2/TRBV6-3	ASSYGGLAKNIQY
TRBV6-2/TRBV6-3	ASSPQGNTQY
TRBV7-8	ASSAWTGETEAF
TRBV2	ASSEQTGGVYEQY
TRBV4-1	ASSQDRGTEAF
TRBV6-2/TRBV6-3	ASSAGTASETQY
TRBV30	AWSAQGAGQPQH
TRBV3-1/TRBV3-2	ASSGGVGSWTEAF
TRBV6-2/TRBV6-3	ASSPSIASPYNEQF
TRBV10-3	AIRTGVVGHEQY
TRBV7-2	ASSRPGRRDYNEQF
TRBV5-1	ASSLQGSGELF
TRBV7-2	ASSPSGTDTQY
TRBV6-5	ASRPGRVSNQPQH
TRBV6-5	ASRKGQQETQY
TRBV30	AWSAGPAGTEAF
TRBV14	ASSQGTATPQNIQY
TRBV4-1	ASSQGQGPNTEAF
TRBV5-1	ASSLAVRGGRETQY
TRBV6-2/TRBV6-3	ASSPGGASSYGYT
TRBV20-1	SASSAEAF
TRBV4-3	ASSHDRGPRTEAF
TRBV30	AWRAWEGYNEQF
TRBV7-8	ASSPGVSGANVLT
TRBV4-3	ASSPAGLGGNEQF
TRBV30	AWRTYRSGELF
TRBV19	ASSQGEYNSPLH
TRBV5-1	ASSRTGGTYNEQF
TRBV7-9	ASSLFRQGVRSYTGELF